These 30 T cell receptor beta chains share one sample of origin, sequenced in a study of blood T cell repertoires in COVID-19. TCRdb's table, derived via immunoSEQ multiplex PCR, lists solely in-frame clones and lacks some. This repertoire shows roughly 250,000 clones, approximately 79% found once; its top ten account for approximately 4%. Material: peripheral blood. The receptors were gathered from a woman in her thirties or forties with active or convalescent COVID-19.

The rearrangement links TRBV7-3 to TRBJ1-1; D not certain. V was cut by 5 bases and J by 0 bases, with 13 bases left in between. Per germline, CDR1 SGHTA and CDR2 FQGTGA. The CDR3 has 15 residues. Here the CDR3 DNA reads TGTGCCAGCAGCCCCGCCCCGGGAATGAACACTGAAGCTTTCTTT. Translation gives CASSPAPGMNTEAFF. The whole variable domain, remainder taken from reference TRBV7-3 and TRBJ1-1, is GAGVSQTPSNKVTEKGKYVELRCDPISGHTALYWYRQSLGQGPEFLIYFQGTGAADDSGLPNDRFFAVRPEGSVSTLKIQRTERGDSAVYLCASSPAPGMNTEAFFGQGTRLTVV.

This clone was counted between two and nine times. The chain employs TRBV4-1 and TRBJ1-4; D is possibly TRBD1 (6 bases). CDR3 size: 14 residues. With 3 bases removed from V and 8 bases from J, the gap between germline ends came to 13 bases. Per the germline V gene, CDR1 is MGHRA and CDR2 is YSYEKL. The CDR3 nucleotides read TGCGCCAGCAGCCATGGACAGCTTCGGGAAAAACTGTTTTTT. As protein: CASSHGQLREKLFF.

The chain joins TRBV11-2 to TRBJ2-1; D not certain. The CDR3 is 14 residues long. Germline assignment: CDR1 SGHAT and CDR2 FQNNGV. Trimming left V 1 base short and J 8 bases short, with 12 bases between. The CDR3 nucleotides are TGTGCCAGCAGCTTAGCTCGCGGTTCCGATGAGCAGTTCTTC. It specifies CASSLARGSDEQFF.

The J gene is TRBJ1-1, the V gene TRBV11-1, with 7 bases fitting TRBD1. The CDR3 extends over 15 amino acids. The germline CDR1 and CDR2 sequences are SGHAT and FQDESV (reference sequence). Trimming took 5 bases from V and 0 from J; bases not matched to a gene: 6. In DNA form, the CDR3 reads TGTGCCAGCAGCGGACTGACAGGGTTGAACACTGAAGCTTTCTTT. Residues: CASSGLTGLNTEAFF.

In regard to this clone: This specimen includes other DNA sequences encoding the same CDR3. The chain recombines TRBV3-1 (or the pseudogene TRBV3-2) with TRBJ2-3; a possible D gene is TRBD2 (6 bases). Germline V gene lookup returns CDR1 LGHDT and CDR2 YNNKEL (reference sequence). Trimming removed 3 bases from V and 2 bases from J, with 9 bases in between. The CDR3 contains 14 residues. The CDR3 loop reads CASSQGGFTDTQYF. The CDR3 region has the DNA TGTGCCAGCAGCCAGGGGGGTTTCACAGATACGCAGTATTTT.

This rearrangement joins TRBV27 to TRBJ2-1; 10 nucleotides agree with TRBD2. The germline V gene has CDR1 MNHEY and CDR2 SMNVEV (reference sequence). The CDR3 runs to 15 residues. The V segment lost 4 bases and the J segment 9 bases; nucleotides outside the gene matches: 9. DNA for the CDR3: TGTGCCAGCAGTTCGCGACTAGCGGGTAGGGGTGAGCAGTTCTTC. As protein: CASSSRLAGRGEQFF.

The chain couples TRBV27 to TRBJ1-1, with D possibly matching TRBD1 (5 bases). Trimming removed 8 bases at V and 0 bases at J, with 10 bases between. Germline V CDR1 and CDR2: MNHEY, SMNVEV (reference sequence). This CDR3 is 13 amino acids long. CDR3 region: CASSTVVNTEAFF. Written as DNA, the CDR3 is TGTGCCAGCTCGACAGTCGTGAACACTGAAGCTTTCTTT.

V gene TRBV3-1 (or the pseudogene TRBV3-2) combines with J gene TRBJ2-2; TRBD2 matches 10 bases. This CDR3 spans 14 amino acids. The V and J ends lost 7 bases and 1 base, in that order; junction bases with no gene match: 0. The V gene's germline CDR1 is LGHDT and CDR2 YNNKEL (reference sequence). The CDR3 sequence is CASKRGGNTGELFF. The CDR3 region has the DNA TGTGCCAGCAAGCGGGGGGGGAACACCGGGGAGCTGTTTTTT.

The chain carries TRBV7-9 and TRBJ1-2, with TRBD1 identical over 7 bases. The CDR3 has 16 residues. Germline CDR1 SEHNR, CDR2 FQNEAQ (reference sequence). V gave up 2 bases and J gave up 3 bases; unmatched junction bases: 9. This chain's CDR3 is CASSLWGVGTDYGYTF. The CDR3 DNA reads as TGTGCCAGCAGCTTATGGGGTGTTGGGACAGACTATGGCTACACCTTC.

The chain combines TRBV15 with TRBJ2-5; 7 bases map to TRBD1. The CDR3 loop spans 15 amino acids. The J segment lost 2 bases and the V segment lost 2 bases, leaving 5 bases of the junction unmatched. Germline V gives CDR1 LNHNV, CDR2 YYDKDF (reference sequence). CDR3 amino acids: CATSRSMGQQETQYF. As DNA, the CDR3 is TGTGCCACCAGCAGAAGTATGGGACAGCAAGAGACCCAGTACTTC.

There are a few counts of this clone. In DNA, the CDR3 is TGTGCCAGCAGCTTGGATAGACAGGGGTATGCCTATGGCTACACCTTC. This sequence encodes CASSLDRQGYAYGYTF. V and J are TRBV5-5 and TRBJ1-2; 8 nucleotides line up with TRBD1. Germline loops: CDR1 SGHKS, CDR2 YYEKEE (reference sequence). CDR3 size: 16 residues. V lost 0 bases to trimming and J lost 4 bases; unmatched junction nucleotides: 8.

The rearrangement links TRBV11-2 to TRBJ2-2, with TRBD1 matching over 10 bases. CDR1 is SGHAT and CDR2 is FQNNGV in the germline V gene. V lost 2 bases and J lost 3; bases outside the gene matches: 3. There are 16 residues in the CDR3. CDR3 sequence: CASSLRGTGDTGELFF. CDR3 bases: TGTGCCAGCAGCTTAAGGGGGACAGGGGACACCGGGGAGCTGTTTTTT.

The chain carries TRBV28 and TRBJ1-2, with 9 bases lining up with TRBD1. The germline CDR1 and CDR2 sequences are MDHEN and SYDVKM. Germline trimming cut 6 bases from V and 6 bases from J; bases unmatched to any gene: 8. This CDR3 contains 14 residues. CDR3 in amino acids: CASSSPGQGDGYTF. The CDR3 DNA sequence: TGTGCCAGCAGCAGCCCGGGACAGGGCGATGGCTACACCTTC.

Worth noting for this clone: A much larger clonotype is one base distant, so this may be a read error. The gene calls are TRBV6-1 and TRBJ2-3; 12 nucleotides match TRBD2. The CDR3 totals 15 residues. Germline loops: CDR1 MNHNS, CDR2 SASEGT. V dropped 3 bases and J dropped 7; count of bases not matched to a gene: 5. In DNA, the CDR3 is TGTGCCAGCAGTGACCCGACTAGCGGGGGAAATACGCAGTATTTT. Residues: CASSDPTSGGNTQYF.

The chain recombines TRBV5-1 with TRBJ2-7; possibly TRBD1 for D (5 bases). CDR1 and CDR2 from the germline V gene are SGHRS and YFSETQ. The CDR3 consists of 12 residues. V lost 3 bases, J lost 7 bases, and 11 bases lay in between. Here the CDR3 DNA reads TGCGCCAGCAGCTCAGGGTTGCGAGAGCAGTACTTC. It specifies CASSSGLREQYF. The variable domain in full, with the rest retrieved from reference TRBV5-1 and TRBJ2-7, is KAGVTQTPRYLIKTRGQQVTLSCSPISGHRSVSWYQQTPGQGLQFLFEYFSETQRNKGNFPGRFSGRQFSNSRSEMNVSTLELGDSALYLCASSSGLREQYFGPGTRLTVT.

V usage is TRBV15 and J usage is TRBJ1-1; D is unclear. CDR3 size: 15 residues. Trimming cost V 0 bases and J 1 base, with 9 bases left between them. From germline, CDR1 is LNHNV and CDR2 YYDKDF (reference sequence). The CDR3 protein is CATSRDLAQNTEAFF. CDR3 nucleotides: TGTGCCACCAGCAGAGATCTGGCACAGAACACTGAAGCTTTCTTT.

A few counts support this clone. The CDR3, as DNA: TGTGCCAGCAGGCGACAGGGGAACTCTGGAAACACCATATATTTT. It specifies CASRRQGNSGNTIYF. The genes are TRBV7-9 and TRBJ1-3, with 8 bases matching TRBD1. V dropped 6 bases and J dropped 0; count of bases not matched to a gene: 4. The CDR3 runs to 15 residues. Per germline, CDR1 SEHNR and CDR2 FQNEAQ (reference sequence). The entire variable domain, with the rest obtained from reference TRBV7-9 and TRBJ1-3, is as follows: DTGVSQNPRHKITKRGQNVTFRCDPISEHNRLYWYRQTLGQGPEFLTYFQNEAQLEKSRLLSDRFSAERPKGSFSTLEIQRTEQGDSAMYLCASRRQGNSGNTIYFGEGSWLTVV.

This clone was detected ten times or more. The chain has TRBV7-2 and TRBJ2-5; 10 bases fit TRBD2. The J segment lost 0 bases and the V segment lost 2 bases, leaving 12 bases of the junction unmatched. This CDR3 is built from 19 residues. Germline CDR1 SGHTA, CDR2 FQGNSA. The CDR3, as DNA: TGTGCCAGCAGCTTAAACCGCCGCGGGACTAGCGTATACCAAGAGACCCAGTACTTC. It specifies CASSLNRRGTSVYQETQYF.

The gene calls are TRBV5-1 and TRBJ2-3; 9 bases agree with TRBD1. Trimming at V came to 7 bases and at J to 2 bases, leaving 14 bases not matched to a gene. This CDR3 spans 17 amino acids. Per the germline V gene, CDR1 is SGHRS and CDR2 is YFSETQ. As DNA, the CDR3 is TGCGCCAGCCGGACAGGGGCGGTTATCGGGTCCACAGATACGCAGTATTTT. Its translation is CASRTGAVIGSTDTQYF. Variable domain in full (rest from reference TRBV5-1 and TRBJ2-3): KAGVTQTPRYLIKTRGQQVTLSCSPISGHRSVSWYQQTPGQGLQFLFEYFSETQRNKGNFPGRFSGRQFSNSRSEMNVSTLELGDSALYLCASRTGAVIGSTDTQYFGPGTRLTVL.

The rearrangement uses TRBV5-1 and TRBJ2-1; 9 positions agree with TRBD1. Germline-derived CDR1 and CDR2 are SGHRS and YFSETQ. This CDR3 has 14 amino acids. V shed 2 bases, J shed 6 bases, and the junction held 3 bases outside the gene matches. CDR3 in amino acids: CASSLPGQGNEQFF. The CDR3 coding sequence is TGCGCCAGCAGCTTACCGGGACAGGGCAATGAGCAGTTCTTC.

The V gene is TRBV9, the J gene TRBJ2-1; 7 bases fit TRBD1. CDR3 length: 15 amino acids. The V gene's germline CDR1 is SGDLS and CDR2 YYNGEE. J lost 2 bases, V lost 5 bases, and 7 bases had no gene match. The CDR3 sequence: CASSEGGAAYNEQFF. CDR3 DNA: TGTGCCAGCAGTGAAGGGGGCGCAGCCTACAATGAGCAGTTCTTC.

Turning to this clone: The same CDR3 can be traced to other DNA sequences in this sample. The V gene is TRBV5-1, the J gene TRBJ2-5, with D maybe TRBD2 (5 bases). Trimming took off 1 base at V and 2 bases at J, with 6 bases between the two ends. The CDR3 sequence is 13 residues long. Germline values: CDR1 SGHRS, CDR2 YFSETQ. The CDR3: CASSLPGQETQYF. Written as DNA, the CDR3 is TGCGCCAGCAGCTTGCCGGGACAAGAGACCCAGTACTTC.

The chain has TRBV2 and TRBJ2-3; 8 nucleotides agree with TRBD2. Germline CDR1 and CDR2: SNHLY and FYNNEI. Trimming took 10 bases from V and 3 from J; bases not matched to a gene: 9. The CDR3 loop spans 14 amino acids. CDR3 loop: CATRGGLGTDTQYF. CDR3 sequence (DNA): TGTGCCACCCGGGGGGGACTTGGAACAGATACGCAGTATTTT.

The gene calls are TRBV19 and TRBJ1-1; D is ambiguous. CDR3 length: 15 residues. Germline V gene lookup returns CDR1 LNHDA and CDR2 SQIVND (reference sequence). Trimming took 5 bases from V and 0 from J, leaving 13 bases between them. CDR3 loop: CASSPGSTMNTEAFF. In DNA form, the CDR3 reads TGTGCCAGTAGTCCCGGGTCTACTATGAACACTGAAGCTTTCTTT.

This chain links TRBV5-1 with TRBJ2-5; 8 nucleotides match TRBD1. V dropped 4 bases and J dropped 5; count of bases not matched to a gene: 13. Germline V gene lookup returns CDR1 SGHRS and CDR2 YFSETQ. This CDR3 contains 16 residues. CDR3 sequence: CASSRQPGQVSETQYF. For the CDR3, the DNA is TGCGCCAGCAGCCGCCAGCCGGGACAGGTATCGGAGACCCAGTACTTC.

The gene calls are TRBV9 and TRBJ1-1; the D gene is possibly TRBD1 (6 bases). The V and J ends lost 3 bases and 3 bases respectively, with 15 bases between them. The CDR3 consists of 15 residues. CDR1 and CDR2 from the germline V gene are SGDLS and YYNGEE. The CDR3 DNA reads TGTGCCAGCAGCGCCACAGGGAATCCCGACACTGAAGCTTTCTTT. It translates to CASSATGNPDTEAFF.

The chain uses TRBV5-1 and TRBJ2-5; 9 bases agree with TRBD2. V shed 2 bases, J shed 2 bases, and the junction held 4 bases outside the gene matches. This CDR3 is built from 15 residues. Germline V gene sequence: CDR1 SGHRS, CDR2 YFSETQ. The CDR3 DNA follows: TGCGCCAGCAGCTTAGCGGGGGGAGGTCAAGAGACCCAGTACTTC. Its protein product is CASSLAGGGQETQYF. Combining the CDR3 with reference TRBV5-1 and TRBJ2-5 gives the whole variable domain KAGVTQTPRYLIKTRGQQVTLSCSPISGHRSVSWYQQTPGQGLQFLFEYFSETQRNKGNFPGRFSGRQFSNSRSEMNVSTLELGDSALYLCASSLAGGGQETQYFGPGTRLLVL.

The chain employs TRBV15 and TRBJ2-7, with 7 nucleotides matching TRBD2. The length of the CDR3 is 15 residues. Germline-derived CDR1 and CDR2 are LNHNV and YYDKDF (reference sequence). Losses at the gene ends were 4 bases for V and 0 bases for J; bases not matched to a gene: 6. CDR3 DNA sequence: TGTGCCACCAGCAAAAATAGGGACTACTCCTACGAGCAGTACTTC. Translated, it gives CATSKNRDYSYEQYF.

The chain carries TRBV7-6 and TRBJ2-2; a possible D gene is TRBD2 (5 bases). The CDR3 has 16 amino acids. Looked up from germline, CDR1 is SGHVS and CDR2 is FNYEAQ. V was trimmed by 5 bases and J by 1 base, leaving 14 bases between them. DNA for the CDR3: TGTGCCAGCAGCCCCCCCGGAAGCGGGAACACCGGGGAGCTGTTTTTT. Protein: CASSPPGSGNTGELFF.

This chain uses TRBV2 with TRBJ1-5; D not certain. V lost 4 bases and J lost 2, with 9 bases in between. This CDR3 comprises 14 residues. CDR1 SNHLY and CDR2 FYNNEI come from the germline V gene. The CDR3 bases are TGTGCCAGCAGTGGTGGACTCCGCAATCAGCCCCAGCATTTT. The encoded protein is CASSGGLRNQPQHF.